One TCR beta chain is described in this entry. The antigen is unknown. During colonoscopy, one to two rectal pinch biopsies were collected. Sequencing was at survey level. Libraries were prepared by immunoSEQ multiplex PCR; TCRdb keeps only in-frame clonotypes and omits some of them. The top ten clones hold 1.1% of a sample with some 35,000 clones, around 80% of them seen once. The sample is drawn from a study of pediatric ulcerative colitis. Background on the study: Disease was pancolitis in seven and left-sided in two, histology-confirmed.

Study-wide results and limits: Acute severe colitis showed lower rectal diversity from clonal expansions. Blood-derived T cells may be present in rectal pinch biopsies.

The origin of this receptor is a boy younger than 18 with mild ulcerative colitis. The sample comprised gut tissue.

CDR3 sequence (DNA): TGTGCCAGCAGTTTATACGGGGAGGGCTATGGCTACACCTTC. Encoded protein: CASSLYGEGYGYTF. The gene calls are TRBV27 and TRBJ1-2; D not resolved. V gave up 1 base and J gave up 4 bases, with 10 bases separating them. Germline CDR1 MNHEY, CDR2 SMNVEV (reference sequence). This CDR3 has 14 amino acids.